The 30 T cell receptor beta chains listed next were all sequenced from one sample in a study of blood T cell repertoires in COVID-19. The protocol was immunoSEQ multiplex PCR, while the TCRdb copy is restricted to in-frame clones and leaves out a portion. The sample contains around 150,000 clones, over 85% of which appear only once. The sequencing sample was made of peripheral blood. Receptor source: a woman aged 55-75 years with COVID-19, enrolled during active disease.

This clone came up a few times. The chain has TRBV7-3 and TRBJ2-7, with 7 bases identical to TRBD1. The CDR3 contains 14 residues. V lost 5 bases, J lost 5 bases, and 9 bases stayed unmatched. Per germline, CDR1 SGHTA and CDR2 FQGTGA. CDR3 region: CASSPGQDQDEQYF. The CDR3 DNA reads TGTGCCAGCAGCCCCGGACAGGATCAAGACGAGCAGTACTTC. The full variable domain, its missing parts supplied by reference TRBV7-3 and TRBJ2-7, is GAGVSQTPSNKVTEKGKYVELRCDPISGHTALYWYRQSLGQGPEFLIYFQGTGAADDSGLPNDRFFAVRPEGSVSTLKIQRTERGDSAVYLCASSPGQDQDEQYFGPGTRLTVT.

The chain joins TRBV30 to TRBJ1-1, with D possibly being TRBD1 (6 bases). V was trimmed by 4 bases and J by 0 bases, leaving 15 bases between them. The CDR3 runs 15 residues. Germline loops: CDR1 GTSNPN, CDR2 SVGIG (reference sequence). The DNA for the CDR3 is TGTGCCTGGACCCACCTCGGACAGATGAACACTGAAGCTTTCTTT. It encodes CAWTHLGQMNTEAFF.

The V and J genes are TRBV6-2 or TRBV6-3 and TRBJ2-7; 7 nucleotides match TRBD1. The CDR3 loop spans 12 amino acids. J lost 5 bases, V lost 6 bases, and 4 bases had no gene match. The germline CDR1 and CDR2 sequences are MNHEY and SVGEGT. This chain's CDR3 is CASSPDRDEQYF. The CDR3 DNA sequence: TGTGCCAGCAGCCCCGACAGGGACGAGCAGTACTTC.

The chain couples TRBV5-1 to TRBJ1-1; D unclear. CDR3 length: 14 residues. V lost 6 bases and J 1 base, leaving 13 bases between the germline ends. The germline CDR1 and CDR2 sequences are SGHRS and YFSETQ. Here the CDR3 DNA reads TGCGCCAGCACGGAGGTCCCCGGGAACACTGAAGCTTTCTTT. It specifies CASTEVPGNTEAFF.

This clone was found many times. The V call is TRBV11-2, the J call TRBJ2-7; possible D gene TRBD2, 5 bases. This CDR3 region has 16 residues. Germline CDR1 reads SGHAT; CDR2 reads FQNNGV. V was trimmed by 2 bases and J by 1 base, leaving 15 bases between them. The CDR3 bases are TGTGCCAGCAGCTTAAAGTTTGGACTGCGATCCTACGAGCAGTACTTC. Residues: CASSLKFGLRSYEQYF.

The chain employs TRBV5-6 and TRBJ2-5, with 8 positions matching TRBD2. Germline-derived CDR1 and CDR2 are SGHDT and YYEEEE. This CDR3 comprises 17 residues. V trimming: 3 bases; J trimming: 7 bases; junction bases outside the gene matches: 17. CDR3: CASSSQTVKRGFGTQYF. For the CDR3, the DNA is TGTGCCAGCAGCTCCCAGACTGTAAAGCGGGGGTTTGGGACCCAGTACTTC.

The CDR3 nucleotides read TGTGCCAGCAGTTCCTCCGGGAGCTCCTACGAGCAGTACTTC. Translation gives CASSSSGSSYEQYF. J is TRBJ2-7 and V is TRBV6-6; D may be TRBD2 (6 bases). The CDR3 extends over 14 amino acids. CDR1 MNHNY and CDR2 SVGAGI come from the germline V gene (reference sequence). V lost 4 bases and J 0 bases, leaving 10 bases between the germline ends.

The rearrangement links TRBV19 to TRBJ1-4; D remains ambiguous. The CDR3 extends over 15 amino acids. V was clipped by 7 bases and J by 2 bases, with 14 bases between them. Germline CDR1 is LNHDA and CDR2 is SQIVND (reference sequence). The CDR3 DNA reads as TGTGCCAGTATTAGGAGGCGCGGGACTAATGAAAAACTGTTTTTT. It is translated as CASIRRRGTNEKLFF.

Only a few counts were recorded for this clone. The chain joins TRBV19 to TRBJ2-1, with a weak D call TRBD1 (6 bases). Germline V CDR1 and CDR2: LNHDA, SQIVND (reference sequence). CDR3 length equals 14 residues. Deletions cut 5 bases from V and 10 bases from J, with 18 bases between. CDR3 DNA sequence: TGTGCCAGTAGTTCCCAAACCCGGGACACCGAGCAGTTCTTC. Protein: CASSSQTRDTEQFF.

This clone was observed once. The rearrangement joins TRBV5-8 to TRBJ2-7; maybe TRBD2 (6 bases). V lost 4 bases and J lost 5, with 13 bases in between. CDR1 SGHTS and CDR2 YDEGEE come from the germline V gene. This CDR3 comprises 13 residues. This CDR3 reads CASSPGSYHEQYF. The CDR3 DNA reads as TGTGCCAGCAGCCCCGGGAGCTACCACGAGCAGTACTTC.

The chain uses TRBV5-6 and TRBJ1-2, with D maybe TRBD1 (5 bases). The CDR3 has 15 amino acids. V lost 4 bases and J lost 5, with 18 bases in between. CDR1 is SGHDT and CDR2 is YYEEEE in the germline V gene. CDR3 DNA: TGTGCCAGCAGCCCGGTGAAGGGGAGGGTTTATGGCTACACCTTC. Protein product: CASSPVKGRVYGYTF.

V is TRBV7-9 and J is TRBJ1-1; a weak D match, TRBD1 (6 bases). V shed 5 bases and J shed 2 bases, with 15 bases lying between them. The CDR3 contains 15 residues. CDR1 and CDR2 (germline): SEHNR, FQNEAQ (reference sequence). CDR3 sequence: CASSTSYRDNTEAFF. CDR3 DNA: TGTGCCAGCAGCACCTCCTACAGGGACAACACTGAAGCTTTCTTT.

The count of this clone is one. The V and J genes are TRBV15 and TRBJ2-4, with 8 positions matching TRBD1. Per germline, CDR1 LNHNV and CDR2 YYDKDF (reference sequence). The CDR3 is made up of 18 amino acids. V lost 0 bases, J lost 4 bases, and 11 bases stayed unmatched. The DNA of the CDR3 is TGTGCCACCAGCAGAGATCTGGGGACAGGCGTAAGGAAAAACATTCAGTACTTC. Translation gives CATSRDLGTGVRKNIQYF.

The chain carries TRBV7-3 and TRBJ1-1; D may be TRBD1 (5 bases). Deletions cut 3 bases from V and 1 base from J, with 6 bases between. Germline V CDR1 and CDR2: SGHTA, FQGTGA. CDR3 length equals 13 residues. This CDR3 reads CASSFRANTEAFF. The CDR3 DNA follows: TGTGCCAGCAGCTTCAGGGCGAACACTGAAGCTTTCTTT.

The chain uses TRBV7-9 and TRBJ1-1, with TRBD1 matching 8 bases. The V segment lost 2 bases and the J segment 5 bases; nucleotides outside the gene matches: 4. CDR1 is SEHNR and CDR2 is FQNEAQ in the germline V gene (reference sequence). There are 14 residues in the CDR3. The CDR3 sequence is CASSLTGGGTEAFF. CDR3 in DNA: TGTGCCAGCAGCTTAACAGGGGGTGGGACTGAAGCTTTCTTT.

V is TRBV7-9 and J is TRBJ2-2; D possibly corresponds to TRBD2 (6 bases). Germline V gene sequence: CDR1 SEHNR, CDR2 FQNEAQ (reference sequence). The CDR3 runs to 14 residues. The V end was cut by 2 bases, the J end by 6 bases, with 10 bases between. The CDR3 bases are TGTGCCAGCAGCTTATGGCGGGACCCCGGGGAGCTGTTTTTT. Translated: CASSLWRDPGELFF.

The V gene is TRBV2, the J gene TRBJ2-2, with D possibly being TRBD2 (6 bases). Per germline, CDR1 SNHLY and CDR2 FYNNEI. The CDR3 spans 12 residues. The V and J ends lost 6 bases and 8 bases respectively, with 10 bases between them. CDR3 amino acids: CASSHGRGELFF. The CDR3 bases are TGTGCCAGCAGCCATGGGAGGGGGGAGCTGTTTTTT.

The CDR3 protein is CASSLLGTDTQYF. The CDR3 DNA sequence: TGTGCCAGCAGTTTACTCGGCACAGATACGCAGTATTTT. The chain combines TRBV6-5 with TRBJ2-3; D is unclear. The CDR3 runs 13 residues. V was clipped by 4 bases and J by 1 base, with 6 bases between them. The germline gives CDR1 MNHEY, CDR2 SVGAGI.

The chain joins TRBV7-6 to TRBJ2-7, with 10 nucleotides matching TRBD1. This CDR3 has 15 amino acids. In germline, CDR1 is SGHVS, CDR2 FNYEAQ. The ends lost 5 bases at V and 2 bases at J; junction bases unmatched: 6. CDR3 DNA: TGTGCCAGCAGCGACCTCGGGACAGGGGCCTACGAGCAGTACTTC. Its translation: CASSDLGTGAYEQYF.

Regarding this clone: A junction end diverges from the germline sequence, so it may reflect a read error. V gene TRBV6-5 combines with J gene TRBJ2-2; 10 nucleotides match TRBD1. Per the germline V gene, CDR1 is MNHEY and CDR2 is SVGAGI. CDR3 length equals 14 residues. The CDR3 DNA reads TGTGCCAGCAGGGGACAGGGGAACGCCGGGGAGCTGTTTTTT. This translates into CASRGQGNAGELFF.

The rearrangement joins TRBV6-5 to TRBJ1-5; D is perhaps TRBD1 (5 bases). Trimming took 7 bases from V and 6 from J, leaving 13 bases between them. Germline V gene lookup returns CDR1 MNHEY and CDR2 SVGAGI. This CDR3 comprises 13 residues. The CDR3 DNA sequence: TGTGCCAGCATTGCGGGGGGGGGTCAGCCCCAGCATTTT. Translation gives CASIAGGGQPQHF.

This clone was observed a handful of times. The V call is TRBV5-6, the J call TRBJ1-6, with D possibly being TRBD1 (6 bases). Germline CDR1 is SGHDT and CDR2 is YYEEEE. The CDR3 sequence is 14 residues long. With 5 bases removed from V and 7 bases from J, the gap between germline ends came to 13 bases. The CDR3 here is CASRYVTGNSPLHF. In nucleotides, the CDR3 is TGTGCCAGCAGATACGTCACAGGGAATTCACCCCTCCACTTT.

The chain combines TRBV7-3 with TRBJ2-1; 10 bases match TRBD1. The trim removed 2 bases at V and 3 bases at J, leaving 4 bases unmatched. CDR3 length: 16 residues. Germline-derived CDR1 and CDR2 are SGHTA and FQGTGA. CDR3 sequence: CASSLPGQGVYNEQFF. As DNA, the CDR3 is TGTGCCAGCAGCTTACCCGGACAGGGGGTCTACAATGAGCAGTTCTTC. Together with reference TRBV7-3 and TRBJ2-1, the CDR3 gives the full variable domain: GAGVSQTPSNKVTEKGKYVELRCDPISGHTALYWYRQSLGQGPEFLIYFQGTGAADDSGLPNDRFFAVRPEGSVSTLKIQRTERGDSAVYLCASSLPGQGVYNEQFFGPGTRLTVL.

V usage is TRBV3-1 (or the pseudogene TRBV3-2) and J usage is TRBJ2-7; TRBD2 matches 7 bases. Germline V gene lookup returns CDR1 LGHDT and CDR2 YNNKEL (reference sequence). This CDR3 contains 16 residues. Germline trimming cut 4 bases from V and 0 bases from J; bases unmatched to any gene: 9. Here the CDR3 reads CASSRSGLVSSYEQYF. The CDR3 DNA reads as TGTGCCAGCAGCCGATCTGGACTAGTCAGCTCCTACGAGCAGTACTTC.

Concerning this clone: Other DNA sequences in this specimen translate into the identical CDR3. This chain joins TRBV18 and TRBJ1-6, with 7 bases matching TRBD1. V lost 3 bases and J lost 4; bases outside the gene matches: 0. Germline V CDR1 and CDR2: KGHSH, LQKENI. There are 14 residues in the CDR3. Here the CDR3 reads CASSPGQYNSPLHF. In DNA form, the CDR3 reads TGTGCCAGCTCACCGGGACAGTATAATTCACCCCTCCACTTT. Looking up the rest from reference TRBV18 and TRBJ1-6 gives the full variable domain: NAGVMQNPRHLVRRRGQEARLRCSPMKGHSHVYWYRQLPEEGLKFMVYLQKENIIDESGMPKERFSAEFPKEGPSILRIQQVVRGDSAAYFCASSPGQYNSPLHFGNGTRLTVT.

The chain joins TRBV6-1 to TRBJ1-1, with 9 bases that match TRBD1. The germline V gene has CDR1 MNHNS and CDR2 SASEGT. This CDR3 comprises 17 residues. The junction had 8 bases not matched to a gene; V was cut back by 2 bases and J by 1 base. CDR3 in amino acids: CASSEHRTGGTNTEAFF. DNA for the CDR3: TGTGCCAGCAGTGAACATAGAACAGGGGGCACGAACACTGAAGCTTTCTTT.

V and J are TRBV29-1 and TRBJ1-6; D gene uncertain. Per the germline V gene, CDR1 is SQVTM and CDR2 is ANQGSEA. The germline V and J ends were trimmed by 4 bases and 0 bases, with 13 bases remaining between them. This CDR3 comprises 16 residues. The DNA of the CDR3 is TGCAGCGTTGGATCGGGTTCTAACTCCTATAATTCACCCCTCCACTTT. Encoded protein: CSVGSGSNSYNSPLHF.

This chain's CDR3 is CASSPAGEVGAGELFF. Written as DNA, the CDR3 is TGTGCCAGCAGCCCAGCCGGGGAAGTAGGTGCCGGGGAGCTGTTTTTT. The chain links TRBV5-4 to TRBJ2-2, with D possibly being TRBD2 (5 bases). This CDR3 region has 16 residues. Germline V gene data show CDR1 as SGHNT and CDR2 as YYREEE (reference sequence). V lost 4 bases and J 6 bases, leaving 19 bases between the germline ends. Based on the CDR3 plus reference TRBV5-4 and TRBJ2-2, the full variable domain is ETGVTQSPTHLIKTRGQQVTLRCSSQSGHNTVSWYQQALGQGPQFIFQYYREEENGRGNFPPRFSGLQFPNYSSELNVNALELDDSALYLCASSPAGEVGAGELFFGEGSRLTVL.

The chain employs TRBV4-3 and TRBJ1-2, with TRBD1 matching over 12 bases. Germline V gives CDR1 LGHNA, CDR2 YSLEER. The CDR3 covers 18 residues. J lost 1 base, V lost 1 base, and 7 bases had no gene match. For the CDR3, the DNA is TGCGCCAGCAGCCAAGGGAGGGGACAGGGGGCAATTAACTATGGCTACACCTTC. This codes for CASSQGRGQGAINYGYTF.

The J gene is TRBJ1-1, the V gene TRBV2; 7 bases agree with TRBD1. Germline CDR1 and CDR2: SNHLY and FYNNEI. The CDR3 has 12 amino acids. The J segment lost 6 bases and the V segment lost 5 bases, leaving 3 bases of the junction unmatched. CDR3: CASSNRGPEAFF. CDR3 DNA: TGTGCCAGCAGTAACAGGGGCCCTGAAGCTTTCTTT.